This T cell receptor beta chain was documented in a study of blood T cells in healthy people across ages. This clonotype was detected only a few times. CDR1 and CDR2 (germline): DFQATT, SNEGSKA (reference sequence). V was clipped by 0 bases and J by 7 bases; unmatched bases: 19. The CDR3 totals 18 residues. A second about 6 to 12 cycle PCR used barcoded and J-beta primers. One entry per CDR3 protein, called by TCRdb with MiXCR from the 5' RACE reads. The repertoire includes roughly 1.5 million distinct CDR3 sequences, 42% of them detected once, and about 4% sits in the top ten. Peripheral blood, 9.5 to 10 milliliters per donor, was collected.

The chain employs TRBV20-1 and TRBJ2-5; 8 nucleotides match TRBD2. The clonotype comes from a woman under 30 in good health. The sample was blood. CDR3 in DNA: TGCAGTGCTAGAGATCAAGGCGCAAGGTTGGGACTAGGGGGGACCCAGTACTTC. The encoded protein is CSARDQGARLGLGGTQYF.